The clone carrying this T cell receptor beta chain was seen a handful of times. The target antigen is unknown. V gave up 11 bases and J gave up 6 bases, with 22 bases separating them. Germline values: CDR1 MGHDK, CDR2 SYGVNS. This CDR3 is built from 15 residues. This sample is drawn from a study of identical twins. A universal primer site was created by template switching, with the cDNA bearing unique molecular identifiers. MiXCR was run by TCRdb on the 5' RACE reads, yielding one entry per CDR3 protein. The sample carries hundreds of thousands of distinct CDR3 sequences, approximately 13% recorded once. General study points: Twins' surplus sharing was weaker for beta out-of-frame sequences. Zero-insertion analyses might be partly confounded by invariant T cells like MAIT and iNKT.

Every sampled donor was Caucasian and healthy. These sequences were also reported in another study, on yellow fever vaccine responses in identical twins.

The sequenced material came from PBMCs. The receptor was isolated from a woman aged 18-29 years in good health. The rearrangement links TRBV25-1 to TRBJ2-2; no clear D gene. The CDR3 nucleotides read TGTGCCCTCGCCTCTGGGGAAGTGATGGCCGGGGAGCTGTTTTTT. It specifies CALASGEVMAGELFF. Drawing the rest from reference TRBV25-1 and TRBJ2-2, the complete variable domain is EADIYQTPRYLVIGTGKKITLECSQTMGHDKMYWYQQDPGMELHLIHYSYGVNSTEKGDLSSESTVSRIRTEHFPLTLESARPSHTSQYLCALASGEVMAGELFFGEGSRLTVL.